A selection of T cell receptor beta chains follows, all from one sample in a study of cytomegalovirus exposure and HLA in healthy donors. TCRdb's table, derived via immunoSEQ multiplex PCR, lists solely in-frame clones and lacks some. Altogether 180,000 or so clones are present, 82% being singletons, with the ten largest covering about 0.092%. Input material: PBMCs. Receptors originate from a boy younger than 10 in good health and CMV-seronegative. The CDR3 runs from the conserved cysteine through the conserved F or W. The order of the fields is J gene, clone size, V gene, D gene, CDR3 DNA, CDR3 protein. The D gene is left open where the match is weak. Not every row has a clone size; where given, it reads once, few, many or a size class.

J: TRBJ1-2
size: .
V: TRBV13
D: TRBD1
DNA: TGTGCCAGCAGCTCAGACAGGGCATGGGATGGCTACACCTTC
CDR3: CASSSDRAWDGYTF

J: TRBJ2-7
size: .
V: TRBV9
D: TRBD1
DNA: TGTGCCAGCAGCGTTGGACAGGGGGCTTTCGAGCAGTACTTC
CDR3: CASSVGQGAFEQYF

J: TRBJ1-2
size: .
V: TRBV10-3
D: TRBD1
DNA: TGTGCCATCAGTCCCGGACAGGGAATCTACACCTTC
CDR3: CAISPGQGIYTF

J: TRBJ1-2
size: few
V: TRBV7-9
D: .
DNA: TGTGCCAGCAGCTCACGCTCACAGGGATGGTATGGCTACACCTTC
CDR3: CASSSRSQGWYGYTF

J: TRBJ2-1
size: .
V: TRBV6-1
D: .
DNA: TGTGCCAGCAGTAATCTTCCGGGACTCCAAAATGAGCAGTTCTTC
CDR3: CASSNLPGLQNEQFF

J: TRBJ1-1
size: .
V: TRBV5-1
D: TRBD1
DNA: TGCGCCAGCAGCAACGGACAGGGGTCCACTGAGGCTTTCTTT
CDR3: CASSNGQGSTEAFF

J: TRBJ1-3
size: .
V: TRBV10-3
D: TRBD1
DNA: TGTGCCATCAGGGCGGGACAGGGATTCTCTGGAAACACCATATATTTT
CDR3: CAIRAGQGFSGNTIYF

J: TRBJ2-7
size: .
V: TRBV7-8
D: .
DNA: TGTGCCAGCAGTCTAGTATTCCAGGGTAAATACGAGCAGTACTTC
CDR3: CASSLVFQGKYEQYF

J: TRBJ2-1
size: medium-sized
V: TRBV6-6
D: .
DNA: TGTGCCACGGTAGCCGGCAATGAGCAGTTCTTC
CDR3: CATVAGNEQFF

J: TRBJ1-2
size: .
V: TRBV6-1
D: .
DNA: TGTGCCAGCAGTGAATTCGACGGGGGGGGCTTTAGTGGCTACACCTTC
CDR3: CASSEFDGGGFSGYTF

J: TRBJ1-1
size: few
V: TRBV5-4
D: .
DNA: TGTGCCAGCAGCCGATCCGGGTCATCGAACACTGAAGCTTTCTTT
CDR3: CASSRSGSSNTEAFF

J: TRBJ2-5
size: .
V: TRBV5-6
D: TRBD2
DNA: TGTGCCAGCAGCCTTGCGACTAGCGGATCGTACCAAGAGACCCAGTACTTC
CDR3: CASSLATSGSYQETQYF

J: TRBJ2-2
size: .
V: TRBV23-1
D: TRBD1
DNA: TGCGCCAGCAGTCTGACAGGGAAAACCGGGGAGCTGTTTTTT
CDR3: CASSLTGKTGELFF

J: TRBJ1-2
size: .
V: TRBV7-2
D: .
DNA: TGTGCCAGCAGCCCGTACACAGAGAACTATGGCTACACCTTC
CDR3: CASSPYTENYGYTF

J: TRBJ2-5
size: .
V: TRBV15
D: .
DNA: TGTGCCACCAGCAGAGAAGATGCAGAAGAGACCCAGTACTTC
CDR3: CATSREDAEETQYF

J: TRBJ1-5
size: .
V: TRBV6-1
D: TRBD1
DNA: TGTGCCAGCAACCGACAGGGCTCGAATCAGCCCCAGCATTTT
CDR3: CASNRQGSNQPQHF

J: TRBJ2-5
size: few
V: TRBV5-4
D: .
DNA: TGTGCCAGCAGCCAACAAGAGACCCAGTACTTC
CDR3: CASSQQETQYF

J: TRBJ2-1
size: .
V: TRBV4-1
D: TRBD2
DNA: TGCGCCAGCAGTCTTGGGGCGGGGGGGCCTGATGGTGAGCGGTTCTTC
CDR3: CASSLGAGGPDGERFF

J: TRBJ2-3
size: .
V: TRBV9
D: TRBD2
DNA: TGTGCCAGCAGCCTAGGGCGGGGGGGGGCAGATACGCAGTATTTT
CDR3: CASSLGRGGADTQYF

J: TRBJ1-6
size: .
V: TRBV10-3
D: .
DNA: TGTGCCATCACCTCGACAGAGTTCTCACCCCTCCACTTT
CDR3: CAITSTEFSPLHF

J: TRBJ1-2
size: .
V: TRBV5-5
D: .
DNA: TGTGCCAGCAGGAGCAGGGTAGGGATCTATGGCTACACCTTC
CDR3: CASRSRVGIYGYTF

J: TRBJ1-6
size: once
V: TRBV2
D: .
DNA: TGTGCCAGCAGGGGTCGTGGGCCGCAGAGCTCCTATAATTCACCCCTCCACTTT
CDR3: CASRGRGPQSSYNSPLHF

J: TRBJ2-7
size: .
V: TRBV5-4
D: TRBD2
DNA: TGTGCCAGCAGCTTCAAGCGGGGGGGCCCCTACGAGCAGTACTTC
CDR3: CASSFKRGGPYEQYF

J: TRBJ1-5
size: .
V: TRBV9
D: .
DNA: TGTGCCAGCAGCGCGTCAGGGCTAAATCAGCCCCAGCATTTT
CDR3: CASSASGLNQPQHF

J: TRBJ1-1
size: .
V: TRBV4-3
D: TRBD1
DNA: TGCGCCAGCAGCCAAGTGGTCCCAGGGGGCACTGAAGCTTTCTTT
CDR3: CASSQVVPGGTEAFF

J: TRBJ2-1
size: .
V: TRBV6-1
D: .
DNA: TGTGCCAGCAGTGAAGCTATGGGGGGGGGCAAGTACTCTGAGCAGTTCTTC
CDR3: CASSEAMGGGKYSEQFF

J: TRBJ2-2
size: .
V: TRBV6-5
D: TRBD1
DNA: TGTGCCAGCAGGCGGGACAGGGGGTACACCGGGGAGCTGTTTTTT
CDR3: CASRRDRGYTGELFF

J: TRBJ1-2
size: .
V: TRBV4-3
D: .
DNA: TGCGCCAGCAGCCAAGATGCGTCCCCTATAGATGGCTACACCTTC
CDR3: CASSQDASPIDGYTF

J: TRBJ2-2
size: few
V: TRBV27
D: .
DNA: TGTGCCAGCAGATACACGAACACCGGGGAGCTGTTTTTT
CDR3: CASRYTNTGELFF

J: TRBJ1-1
size: .
V: TRBV5-1
D: .
DNA: TGCGCCAGCAGCTCCCCGTCGAGCACTGAAGCTTTCTTT
CDR3: CASSSPSSTEAFF

J: TRBJ2-7
size: .
V: TRBV6-1
D: .
DNA: TGTGCCAGCAGTGAAGTTGGGGAGGTTCGCGCCTACGAGCAGTACTTC
CDR3: CASSEVGEVRAYEQYF

J: TRBJ2-1
size: .
V: TRBV15
D: .
DNA: TGTGCCACCAGCAGAGATGTTATTGTCAATGAGCAGTTCTTC
CDR3: CATSRDVIVNEQFF

J: TRBJ2-7
size: .
V: TRBV12-5
D: TRBD1
DNA: TGTGCTAGTGGTTTGGCCTATAATCTACAGGGGTTCCAATTCTCCTACGAGCAGTACTTC
CDR3: CASGLAYNLQGFQFSYEQYF

J: TRBJ1-6
size: .
V: TRBV7-3
D: TRBD1
DNA: TGTGCCAGCAGCCTAAGCAGGGGGCAATCACCCCTCCACTTT
CDR3: CASSLSRGQSPLHF

J: TRBJ1-1
size: .
V: TRBV18
D: .
DNA: TGTGCCAGCTCACCACCTGGCGCGGGGACTGAAGCTTTCTTT
CDR3: CASSPPGAGTEAFF

J: TRBJ1-2
size: .
V: TRBV5-6
D: .
DNA: TGTGCCAGCAGCTTGTTTTCGGGGTATGGCTACACCTTC
CDR3: CASSLFSGYGYTF

J: TRBJ1-5
size: .
V: TRBV15
D: .
DNA: TGTGCCACCAGCAGAGGGGGTACAGGGTACAATCAGCCCCAGCATTTT
CDR3: CATSRGGTGYNQPQHF

J: TRBJ1-6
size: .
V: TRBV7-8
D: .
DNA: TGTGCCAGCAGCTTAGGGGGGGGTGGGGTTAATTCACCCCTCCACTTT
CDR3: CASSLGGGGVNSPLHF

J: TRBJ1-2
size: few
V: TRBV7-2
D: TRBD1
DNA: TGTGCCAGCAGCTCCCGGTGGGACAGCCCCTATGGCTACACCTTC
CDR3: CASSSRWDSPYGYTF

J: TRBJ2-1
size: .
V: TRBV27
D: TRBD1
DNA: TGTGCCAGCAGAGATGACAGGGCCTATATCGATGAGCAGTTCTTC
CDR3: CASRDDRAYIDEQFF

J: TRBJ2-3
size: .
V: TRBV7-2
D: TRBD2
DNA: TGTGCCAGCAGATCTCTTAGCGGGGGATCCACAGATACGCAGTATTTT
CDR3: CASRSLSGGSTDTQYF

J: TRBJ1-5
size: .
V: TRBV15
D: TRBD1
DNA: TGTGCCACCAGCAACGGGACAGGAAAATTTAGATCGGACGGCGATAGCAATCAGCCCCAGCATTTT
CDR3: CATSNGTGKFRSDGDSNQPQHF

J: TRBJ1-3
size: .
V: TRBV7-2
D: .
DNA: TGTGCCAGCAGCTACAGGGAAGGCTCTGGAAACACCATATATTTT
CDR3: CASSYREGSGNTIYF

J: TRBJ1-4
size: .
V: TRBV5-4
D: .
DNA: TGTGCCAGCAGCTTGGGGAGCACTAATGAAAAACTGTTTTTT
CDR3: CASSLGSTNEKLFF

J: TRBJ2-7
size: .
V: TRBV7-9
D: TRBD1
DNA: TGTGCCAGCAGCATTGCCGGGACAGGCTCCTACGAGCAGTACTTC
CDR3: CASSIAGTGSYEQYF

J: TRBJ2-7
size: once
V: TRBV9
D: .
DNA: TGTGCCAGCAGCGAGGGAGGACAGGCCTACGAGCAGTACTTC
CDR3: CASSEGGQAYEQYF

J: TRBJ1-1
size: .
V: TRBV5-4
D: .
DNA: TGTGCCAGCAGCGCCGACAGTCTAGTCACTGAAGCTTTCTTT
CDR3: CASSADSLVTEAFF

J: TRBJ1-2
size: .
V: TRBV4-2
D: .
DNA: TGTGCCAGCAGCCAAGATTTGACAGCTAACTATGGCTACACCTTC
CDR3: CASSQDLTANYGYTF

J: TRBJ1-1
size: few
V: TRBV5-1
D: TRBD1
DNA: TGCGCCAGCCGACAATCCGGGACAGAGAACACTGAAGCTTTCTTT
CDR3: CASRQSGTENTEAFF

J: TRBJ1-1
size: .
V: TRBV6-5
D: .
DNA: TGTGCCAGCAGTTACGGGGAGGACACTGAAGCTTTCTTT
CDR3: CASSYGEDTEAFF

J: TRBJ1-1
size: .
V: TRBV7-2
D: .
DNA: TGTGCCAGCAGCTTAGTAGGGGGGGACACTGAAGCTTTCTTT
CDR3: CASSLVGGDTEAFF

J: TRBJ1-2
size: .
V: TRBV19
D: .
DNA: TGTGCCAGTAGTCAGTGGCGGGGCGGCTACACCTTC
CDR3: CASSQWRGGYTF

J: TRBJ1-3
size: .
V: TRBV6-6
D: .
DNA: TGTGCCAGCAGTTACCGAGTCCCTGGAAACACCATATATTTT
CDR3: CASSYRVPGNTIYF

J: TRBJ2-1
size: .
V: TRBV5-4
D: TRBD2
DNA: TGTGCCAGCAGCTATACTAGCGGGGACTACAATGAGCAGTTCTTC
CDR3: CASSYTSGDYNEQFF

J: TRBJ1-1
size: .
V: TRBV7-9
D: .
DNA: TGTGCCAGCAGCTTAGAACGCGGCGGGGTCGGCACTGAAGCTTTCTTT
CDR3: CASSLERGGVGTEAFF

J: TRBJ2-3
size: once
V: TRBV7-9
D: TRBD2
DNA: TGTGCCAGCAGCCGACTAGCGGGGGATATCGCAGATACGCAGTATTTT
CDR3: CASSRLAGDIADTQYF

J: TRBJ1-2
size: .
V: TRBV29-1
D: .
DNA: TGCAGGGCAGGGGACTATGGCTACACCTTC
CDR3: CRAGDYGYTF

J: TRBJ2-5
size: .
V: TRBV7-8
D: .
DNA: TGTGCCAGCAGCACGCCCGTCCGTTTCCGGGGGCAAGAGACCCAGTACTTC
CDR3: CASSTPVRFRGQETQYF

J: TRBJ1-4
size: .
V: TRBV2
D: .
DNA: TGTGCCAGCAGTAACAGGGAACTGTTTTTT
CDR3: CASSNRELFF

J: TRBJ2-2
size: once
V: TRBV9
D: .
DNA: TGTGCCAGCAGCGTAGCTGGGCGGGACACCGGGGAGCTGTTTTTT
CDR3: CASSVAGRDTGELFF